Below, 16 T cell receptor beta chains from the same sample are listed, as sequenced in a study of blood T cell repertoires in COVID-19. Generated by immunoSEQ multiplex PCR, the TCRdb table keeps only in-frame clones and is missing some. Here the sample spans tens of thousands of clones, about 70% being singletons. Material for sequencing was peripheral blood. The source is a woman over 75 with active or convalescent COVID-19.

The rearrangement joins TRBV7-6 to TRBJ2-2; D perhaps matches TRBD2 (6 bases). Germline values: CDR1 SGHVS, CDR2 FNYEAQ. The V gene lost 5 bases and the J gene lost 7 bases, with 17 bases spanning the gap. This CDR3 has 15 residues. CDR3 sequence reads: CASSPVGTRGGELFF. CDR3 coding DNA: TGTGCCAGCAGCCCGGTGGGGACTCGAGGCGGGGAGCTGTTTTTT.

This chain uses TRBV28 with TRBJ2-6; the D is unclear. This CDR3 contains 13 residues. CDR1 is MDHEN, CDR2 SYDVKM, per germline. V lost 5 bases and J 3 bases, leaving 5 bases between the germline ends. The CDR3 bases are TGTGCCAGCAGTCGAGGTGGGGCCAACGTCCTGACTTTC. It is translated as CASSRGGANVLTF.

This chain uses TRBV20-1 with TRBJ2-7; the D gene is possibly TRBD2 (6 bases). The CDR3 contains 14 residues. Germline assignment: CDR1 DFQATT and CDR2 SNEGSKA (reference sequence). V was pared by 3 bases and J by 2 bases, with 14 bases between. As DNA, the CDR3 is TGCAGTGCTAGTAAGGCGGGGAGAACCTACGAGCAGTACTTC. Its protein is CSASKAGRTYEQYF.

The chain employs TRBV6-5 and TRBJ1-2; 10 bases are a match to TRBD1. CDR1 and CDR2 from the germline V gene are MNHEY and SVGAGI. Unmatched junction bases numbered 8, after V lost 6 bases and J lost 4 bases. This CDR3 region has 15 residues. The CDR3 sequence: CASSYGTGDIYGYTF. For the CDR3, the DNA is TGTGCCAGCAGCTATGGGACAGGGGATATCTATGGCTACACCTTC.

V usage is TRBV7-9 and J usage is TRBJ2-7; D is uncertain. V was shortened by 5 bases and J by 1 base, with 9 bases between the two germline ends. The CDR3 has 13 amino acids. Germline assignment: CDR1 SEHNR and CDR2 FQNEAQ (reference sequence). This chain's CDR3 is CASSQTASYEQYF. In DNA form, the CDR3 reads TGTGCCAGCAGCCAAACCGCGTCCTACGAGCAGTACTTC. The complete variable domain, with remaining parts taken from reference TRBV7-9 and TRBJ2-7, reads DTGVSQNPRHKITKRGQNVTFRCDPISEHNRLYWYRQTLGQGPEFLTYFQNEAQLEKSRLLSDRFSAERPKGSFSTLEIQRTEQGDSAMYLCASSQTASYEQYFGPGTRLTVT.

The chain carries TRBV5-1 and TRBJ2-5, with 7 bases fitting TRBD1. Germline V gene data show CDR1 as SGHRS and CDR2 as YFSETQ. This CDR3 has 14 residues. V lost 5 bases, J lost 0 bases, and 4 bases stayed unmatched. The CDR3 nucleotides read TGCGCCAGCAGGTTAGGGACAGACCAAGAGACCCAGTACTTC. This codes for CASRLGTDQETQYF. Full variable domain (remainder filled in from reference TRBV5-1 and TRBJ2-5): KAGVTQTPRYLIKTRGQQVTLSCSPISGHRSVSWYQQTPGQGLQFLFEYFSETQRNKGNFPGRFSGRQFSNSRSEMNVSTLELGDSALYLCASRLGTDQETQYFGPGTRLLVL.

This chain connects TRBV27 to TRBJ2-5; 9 bases map to TRBD2. CDR1 MNHEY and CDR2 SMNVEV come from the germline V gene (reference sequence). With V trimmed by 7 bases and J by 7 bases, 19 bases remained unmatched. This CDR3 has 17 residues. CDR3 in amino acids: CASTPNPAGGDSGTQYF. The CDR3 nucleotides are TGTGCCAGCACCCCAAACCCAGCGGGGGGAGATTCGGGGACCCAGTACTTC.

This clone has ten or more counts. This chain links TRBV5-5 with TRBJ2-7; 7 nucleotides agree with TRBD1. After removal of 1 base from V and 6 bases from J, the junction contained 10 bases not matched to a gene. The CDR3 is made up of 15 amino acids. The V gene's germline CDR1 is SGHKS and CDR2 YYEKEE (reference sequence). The CDR3 is CASSLLRQGRFEQYF. The CDR3 DNA follows: TGTGCCAGCAGCTTGCTGCGACAGGGTCGTTTCGAGCAGTACTTC.

The gene calls are TRBV6-5 and TRBJ2-7; no firm D call. V was pared by 6 bases and J by 1 base, with 16 bases between. The CDR3 totals 15 residues. Germline V gene lookup returns CDR1 MNHEY and CDR2 SVGAGI. The CDR3 protein is CASSPGSPASYEQYF. CDR3 sequence (DNA): TGTGCCAGCAGCCCAGGATCTCCGGCTTCCTACGAGCAGTACTTC.

The J gene is TRBJ1-1, the V gene TRBV5-5, with D possibly matching TRBD1 (5 bases). Germline CDR1 is SGHKS and CDR2 is YYEKEE (reference sequence). Trimming stripped 0 bases from V and 5 bases from J, with 14 bases between. The CDR3 is made up of 15 amino acids. The CDR3 reads CASSLVRAGRTEAFF. In DNA form, the CDR3 reads TGTGCCAGCAGCTTGGTTAGGGCAGGGAGGACTGAAGCTTTCTTT. Complete variable domain (other parts from reference TRBV5-5 and TRBJ1-1): DAGVTQSPTHLIKTRGQQVTLRCSPISGHKSVSWYQQVLGQGPQFIFQYYEKEERGRGNFPDRFSARQFPNYSSELNVNALLLGDSALYLCASSLVRAGRTEAFFGQGTRLTVV.

This clone has more than one count but fewer than ten. The rearrangement joins TRBV10-1 to TRBJ1-2; 7 bases are shared with TRBD1. In germline, CDR1 is WNHNN, CDR2 SYGVQD (reference sequence). This CDR3 comprises 14 residues. V was clipped by 8 bases and J by 3 bases; unmatched bases: 9. Here the CDR3 DNA reads TGCGCCAGCCCAAAAGTAGGGACAGACTATGGCTACACCTTC. It translates to CASPKVGTDYGYTF.

V and J are TRBV29-1 and TRBJ1-5, with 10 bases matching TRBD1. Germline V lookup: CDR1 SQVTM, CDR2 ANQGSEA. The CDR3 totals 13 residues. J was trimmed by 6 bases and V by 5 bases; bases with no gene match: 4. CDR3 protein: CSVRQGASQPQHF. As DNA, the CDR3 is TGCAGCGTTCGACAGGGGGCGAGTCAGCCCCAGCATTTT. Using reference TRBV29-1 and TRBJ1-5 for the parts outside the CDR3, the full variable domain is SAVISQKPSRDICQRGTSLTIQCQVDSQVTMMFWYRQQPGQSLTLIATANQGSEATYESGFVIDKFPISRPNLTFSTLTVSNMSPEDSSIYLCSVRQGASQPQHFGDGTRLSIL.

The chain uses TRBV29-1 and TRBJ2-3, with TRBD2 matching over 8 bases. The CDR3 totals 11 residues. The germline gives CDR1 SQVTM, CDR2 ANQGSEA. With V trimmed by 7 bases and J by 8 bases, 5 bases remained unmatched. The CDR3 nucleotides are TGCAGCGCCCACGGGGGGGGTACGCAGTATTTT. It specifies CSAHGGGTQYF.

CDR3 protein: CASSSVNQPQHF. The CDR3 bases are TGTGCCAGCAGTTCTGTGAATCAGCCCCAGCATTTT. The chain links TRBV12-3 or TRBV12-4 to TRBJ1-5; D gene unclear. V was shortened by 4 bases and J by 4 bases, with 5 bases between the two germline ends. The CDR3 sequence is 12 residues long.

J is TRBJ1-2 and V is TRBV6-5; possible D gene TRBD1, 6 bases. V was trimmed by 4 bases and J by 3 bases, leaving 12 bases between them. The CDR3 is 14 amino acids. Germline V gives CDR1 MNHEY, CDR2 SVGAGI. The CDR3 region is CASSSWDNDYGYTF. CDR3 coding DNA: TGTGCCAGCAGTTCGTGGGACAACGACTATGGCTACACCTTC.

The chain recombines TRBV7-2 with TRBJ1-4; TRBD1 is a possible D gene (5 bases). The V gene's germline CDR1 is SGHTA and CDR2 FQGNSA. V dropped 2 bases and J dropped 7 bases, with 14 bases sitting between them. This CDR3 is built from 15 residues. CDR3 residues: CASSLSVAGGEKLFF. The CDR3 DNA is TGTGCCAGCAGCTTATCAGTGGCCGGGGGTGAAAAACTGTTTTTT.